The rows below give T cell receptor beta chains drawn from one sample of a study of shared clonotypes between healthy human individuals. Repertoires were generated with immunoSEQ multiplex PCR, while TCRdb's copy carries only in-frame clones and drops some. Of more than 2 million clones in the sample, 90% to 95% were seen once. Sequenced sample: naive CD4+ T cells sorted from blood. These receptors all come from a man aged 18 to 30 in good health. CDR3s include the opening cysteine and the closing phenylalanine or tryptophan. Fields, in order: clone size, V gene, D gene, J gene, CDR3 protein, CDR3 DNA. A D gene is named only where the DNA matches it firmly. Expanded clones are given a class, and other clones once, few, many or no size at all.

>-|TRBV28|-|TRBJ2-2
CASSSPPGELFF
TGTGCCAGCAGTTCCCCTCCCGGGGAGCTGTTTTTT
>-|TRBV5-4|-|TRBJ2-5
CASSLGMAKAIQETQYF
TGTGCCAGCAGCTTGGGAATGGCAAAGGCGATACAAGAGACCCAGTACTTC
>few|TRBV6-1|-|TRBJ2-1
CASTIMNEQFF
TGTGCCAGCACCATAATGAATGAGCAGTTCTTC
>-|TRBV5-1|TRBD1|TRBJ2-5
CASSLGSGGAEQETQYF
TGCGCCAGCAGCTTGGGCTCAGGGGGAGCCGAGCAAGAGACCCAGTACTTC
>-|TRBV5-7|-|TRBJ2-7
CASSGTEQYF
TGTGCCAGCAGCGGGACCGAGCAGTACTTC
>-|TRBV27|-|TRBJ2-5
CASSLSLTPGQETQYF
TGTGCCAGCAGTTTATCGCTAACCCCCGGCCAAGAGACCCAGTACTTC
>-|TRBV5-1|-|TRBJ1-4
CASSLQTGRSTEKLFF
TGCGCCAGCAGCTTGCAAACGGGACGGTCTACTGAAAAACTGTTTTTT
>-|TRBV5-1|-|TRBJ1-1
CASSLGRGSGRANTEAFF
TGCGCCAGCAGCTTGGGAAGGGGGTCGGGTAGGGCAAACACTGAAGCTTTCTTT
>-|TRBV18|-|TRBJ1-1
CASSPARAEAFF
TGTGCCAGCTCACCCGCCAGGGCTGAAGCTTTCTTT
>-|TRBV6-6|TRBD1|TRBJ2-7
CASSYSTGTGPNEQYF
TGTGCCAGCAGTTACTCGACGGGGACAGGTCCCAACGAGCAGTACTTC
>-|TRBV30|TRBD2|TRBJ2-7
CAWSGTSPYEQYF
TGTGCCTGGAGTGGGACTAGCCCCTACGAGCAGTACTTC
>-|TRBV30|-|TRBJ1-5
CAWSVGQVQPQHF
TGTGCCTGGAGTGTAGGGCAGGTTCAGCCCCAGCATTTT
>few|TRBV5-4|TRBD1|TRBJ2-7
CASSLETGYEQYF
TGTGCCAGCAGCTTGGAGACAGGGTACGAGCAGTACTTC
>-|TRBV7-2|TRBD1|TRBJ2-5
CASSSDPGQGISQYF
TGTGCCAGCAGCTCGGACCCGGGACAGGGAATTTCCCAGTACTTC
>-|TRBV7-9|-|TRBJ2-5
CASSLGLGETQYF
TGTGCCAGCAGCTTAGGACTGGGGGAGACCCAGTACTTC
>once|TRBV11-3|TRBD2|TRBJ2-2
CASSPLAGDTGELFF
TGTGCCAGCAGCCCACTAGCGGGGGACACCGGGGAGCTGTTTTTT
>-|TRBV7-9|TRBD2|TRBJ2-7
CASSQGLAGGFYEQYF
TGTGCCAGCAGCCAAGGACTGGCGGGAGGATTCTACGAGCAGTACTTC
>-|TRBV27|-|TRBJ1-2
CASSPSGGRGYGYTF
TGTGCCAGCAGTCCGTCGGGGGGCCGGGGCTATGGCTACACCTTC
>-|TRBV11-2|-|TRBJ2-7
CASSLAGFTYEQYF
TGTGCCAGCAGCTTGGCCGGTTTTACCTACGAGCAGTACTTC
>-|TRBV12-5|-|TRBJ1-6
CASARGGKNSPLHF
TGTGCTAGTGCAAGGGGCGGGAAAAATTCACCCCTCCACTTT
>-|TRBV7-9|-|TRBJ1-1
CASSLRQDEAFF
TGTGCCAGCAGCTTGCGACAAGACGAAGCTTTCTTT
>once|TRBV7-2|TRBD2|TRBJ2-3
CASSGRLAGLIDTQYF
TGTGCCAGCAGCGGACGACTAGCGGGACTCATAGATACGCAGTATTTT
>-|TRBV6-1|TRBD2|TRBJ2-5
CASSFTSGVQETQYF
TGTGCCAGCAGTTTCACTAGCGGGGTTCAAGAGACCCAGTACTTC
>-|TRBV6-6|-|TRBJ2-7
CASSYGGATGEQYF
TGTGCCAGCAGTTACGGTGGGGCTACTGGGGAGCAGTACTTC
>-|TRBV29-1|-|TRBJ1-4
CSVGAGSATNEKLFF
TGCAGCGTTGGGGCAGGGTCCGCAACTAATGAAAAACTGTTTTTT
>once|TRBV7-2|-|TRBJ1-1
CASRAHTRVRNTEAFF
TGTGCCAGCAGGGCTCATACGCGAGTTAGGAACACTGAAGCTTTCTTT
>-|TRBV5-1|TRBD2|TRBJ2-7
CASSLVLAGAYEQYF
TGCGCCAGCAGCTTGGTTCTAGCGGGGGCCTACGAGCAGTACTTC
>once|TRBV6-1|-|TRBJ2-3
CASSARAEYTDTQYF
TGTGCCAGCAGTGCCCGAGCGGAGTACACAGATACGCAGTATTTT
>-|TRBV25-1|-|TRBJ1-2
CASSLTYGAYGYTF
TGTGCCAGCAGTTTGACGTACGGGGCTTATGGCTACACCTTC
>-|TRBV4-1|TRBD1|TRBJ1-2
CASSHTDRDGSGYTF
TGCGCCAGCAGCCACACGGACAGGGACGGCTCTGGCTACACCTTC
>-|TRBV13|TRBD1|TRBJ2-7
CASSFRQGHYEQYF
TGTGCCAGCAGCTTCCGACAGGGCCACTACGAGCAGTACTTC
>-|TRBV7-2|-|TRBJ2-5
CASRGRELRGTQYF
TGTGCCAGCAGGGGCAGGGAATTGAGGGGGACCCAGTACTTC
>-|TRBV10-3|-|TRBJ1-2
CAISESIGGIPYGYTF
TGTGCCATCAGTGAGTCGATTGGGGGGATTCCCTATGGCTACACCTTC
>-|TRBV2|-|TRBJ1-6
CASLEETLHF
TGTGCCAGCTTGGAGGAAACCCTCCACTTT
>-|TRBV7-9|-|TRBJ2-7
CASSPGQPSYEQYF
TGTGCCAGCAGCCCCGGACAGCCTTCCTACGAGCAGTACTTC
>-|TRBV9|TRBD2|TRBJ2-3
CASSTLAGGGGDTQYF
TGTGCCAGCAGCACCCTGGCGGGGGGCGGGGGAGATACGCAGTATTTT
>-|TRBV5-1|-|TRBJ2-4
CASSLETPASHIQYF
TGCGCCAGCAGCTTGGAGACTCCGGCAAGTCACATTCAGTACTTC